The clone carrying this TCR beta chain showed up just a few times. In the original analysis: The authors estimated nucleated cell counts from reference gene primer amplification. TCRdb's copy holds only in-frame clones and misses some; the assay was immunoSEQ multiplex PCR. V and J calls and clone size are as listed in that table; D and trimming were resolved from the DNA. The sample carries almost 25,000 clones, roughly four fifths recorded once. This sample is part of a study of blood T cell repertoires in COVID-19. Study-level information: T cells, B-cell-depleted T cells, or PBMCs supplied cDNA or gDNA.

The Seattle site enrolled patients during active infection and followed them longitudinally. Germline assignment: CDR1 SGHTS and CDR2 YDEGEE. There are 14 residues in the CDR3. V was shortened by 2 bases and J by 2 bases, with 10 bases between the two germline ends. This chain joins TRBV5-8 and TRBJ2-5; D might be TRBD1 (5 bases). The clonotype was recovered from a woman between 65 and 79 years old with COVID-19, enrolled during active disease. Sample: peripheral blood. CDR3 sequence reads: CASSFGQGQETQYF. Here the CDR3 DNA reads TGTGCCAGCAGCTTTGGGCAGGGACAAGAGACCCAGTACTTC.